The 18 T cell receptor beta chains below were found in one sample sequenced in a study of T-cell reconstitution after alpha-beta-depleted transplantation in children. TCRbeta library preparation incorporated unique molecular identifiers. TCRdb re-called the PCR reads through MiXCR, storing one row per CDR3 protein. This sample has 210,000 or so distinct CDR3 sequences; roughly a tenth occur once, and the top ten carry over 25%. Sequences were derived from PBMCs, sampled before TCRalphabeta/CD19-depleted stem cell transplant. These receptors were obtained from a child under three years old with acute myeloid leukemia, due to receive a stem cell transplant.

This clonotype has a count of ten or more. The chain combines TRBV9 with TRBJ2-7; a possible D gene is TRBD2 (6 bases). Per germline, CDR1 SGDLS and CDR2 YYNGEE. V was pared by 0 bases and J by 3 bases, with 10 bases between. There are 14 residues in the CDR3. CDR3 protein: CASSVGAGGYEQYF. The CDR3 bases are TGTGCCAGCAGCGTAGGAGCGGGCGGCTACGAGCAGTACTTC.

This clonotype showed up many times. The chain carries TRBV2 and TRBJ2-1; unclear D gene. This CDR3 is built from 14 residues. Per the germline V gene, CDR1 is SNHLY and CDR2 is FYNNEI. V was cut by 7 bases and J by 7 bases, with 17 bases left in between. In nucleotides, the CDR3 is TGTGCCAGCACCGGCTCAAATCCTAGGAATGAGCAGTTCTTC. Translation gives CASTGSNPRNEQFF.

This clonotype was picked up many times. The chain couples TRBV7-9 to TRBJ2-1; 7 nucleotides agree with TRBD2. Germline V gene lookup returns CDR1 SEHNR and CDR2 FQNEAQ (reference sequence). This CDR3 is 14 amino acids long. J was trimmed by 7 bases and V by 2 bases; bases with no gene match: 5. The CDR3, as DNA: TGTGCCAGCAGCTTATCCCGGACTAGGAATGAGCAGTTCTTC. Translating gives CASSLSRTRNEQFF.

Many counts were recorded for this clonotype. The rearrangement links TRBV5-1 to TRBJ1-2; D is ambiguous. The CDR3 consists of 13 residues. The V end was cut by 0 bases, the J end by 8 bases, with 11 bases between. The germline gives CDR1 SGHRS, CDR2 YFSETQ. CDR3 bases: TGCGCCAGCAGCTTGGCTGACGGTAACGGCTACACCTTC. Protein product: CASSLADGNGYTF.

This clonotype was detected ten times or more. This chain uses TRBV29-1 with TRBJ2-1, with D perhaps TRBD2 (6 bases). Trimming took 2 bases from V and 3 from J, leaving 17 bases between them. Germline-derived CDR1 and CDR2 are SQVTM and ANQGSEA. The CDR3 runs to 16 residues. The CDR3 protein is CSVETGLRGNYNEQFF. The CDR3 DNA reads TGCAGCGTTGAAACAGGACTAAGGGGAAACTACAATGAGCAGTTCTTC.

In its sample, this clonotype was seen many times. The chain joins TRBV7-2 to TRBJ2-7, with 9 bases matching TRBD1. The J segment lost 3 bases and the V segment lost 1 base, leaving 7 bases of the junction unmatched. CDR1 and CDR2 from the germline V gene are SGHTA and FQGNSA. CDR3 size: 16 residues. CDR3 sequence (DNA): TGTGCCAGCAGCTTAGGATTTAGGACAGGGGACTACGAGCAGTACTTC. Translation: CASSLGFRTGDYEQYF.

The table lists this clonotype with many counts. For the CDR3, the DNA is TGCGCCAGCAGCACTTCAGGGTCCACCGGGGAGCTGTTTTTT. Amino acids: CASSTSGSTGELFF. The chain employs TRBV5-1 and TRBJ2-2, with D tentatively TRBD1 (5 bases). Trimming left V 4 bases short and J 4 bases short, with 11 bases between. From germline, CDR1 is SGHRS and CDR2 YFSETQ. The CDR3 length is 14 residues.

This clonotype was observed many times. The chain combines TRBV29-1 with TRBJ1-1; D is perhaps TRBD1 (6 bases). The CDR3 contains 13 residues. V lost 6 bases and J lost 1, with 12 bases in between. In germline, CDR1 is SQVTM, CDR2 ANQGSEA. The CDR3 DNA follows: TGCAGCGTCCACGAGGGGGGGAACACTGAAGCTTTCTTT. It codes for CSVHEGGNTEAFF.

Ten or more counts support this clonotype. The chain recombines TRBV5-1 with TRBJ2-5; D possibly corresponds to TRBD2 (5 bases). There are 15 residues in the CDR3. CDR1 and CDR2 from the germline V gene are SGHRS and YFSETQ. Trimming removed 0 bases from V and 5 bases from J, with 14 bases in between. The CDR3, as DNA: TGCGCCAGCAGCTTGGATCTTGTTCGAGGGGAGACCCAGTACTTC. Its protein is CASSLDLVRGETQYF.

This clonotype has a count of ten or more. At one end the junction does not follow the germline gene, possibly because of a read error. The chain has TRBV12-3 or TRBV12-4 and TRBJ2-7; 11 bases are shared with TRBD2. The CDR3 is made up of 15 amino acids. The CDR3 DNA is TGCGCCAGCAGCTTAGGACTAGCGGGCTCCTACGAGCAGTACTTC. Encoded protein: CASSLGLAGSYEQYF.

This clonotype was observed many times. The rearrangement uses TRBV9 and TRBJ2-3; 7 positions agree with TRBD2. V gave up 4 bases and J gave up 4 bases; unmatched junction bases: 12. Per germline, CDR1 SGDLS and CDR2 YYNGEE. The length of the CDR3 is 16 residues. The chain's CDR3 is CASSPTGREGPDTQYF. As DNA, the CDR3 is TGTGCCAGCAGCCCAACGGGGAGGGAGGGGCCAGATACGCAGTATTTT.

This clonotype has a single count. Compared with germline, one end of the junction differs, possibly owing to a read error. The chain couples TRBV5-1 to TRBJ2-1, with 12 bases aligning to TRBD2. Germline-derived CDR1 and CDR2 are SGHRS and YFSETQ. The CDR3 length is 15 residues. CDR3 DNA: TGCGCCAGCAGCTCAAGGACTAGCGGGAACAATGAGCCGTTCTTC. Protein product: CASSSRTSGNNEPFF.

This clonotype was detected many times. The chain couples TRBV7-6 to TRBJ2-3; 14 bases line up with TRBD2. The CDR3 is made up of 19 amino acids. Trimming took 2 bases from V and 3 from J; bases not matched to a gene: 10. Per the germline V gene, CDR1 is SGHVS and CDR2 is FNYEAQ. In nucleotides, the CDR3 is TGTGCCAGCAGCTTACCTGGGACTAGCGGGAGTTTGCGGACAGATACGCAGTATTTT. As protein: CASSLPGTSGSLRTDTQYF.

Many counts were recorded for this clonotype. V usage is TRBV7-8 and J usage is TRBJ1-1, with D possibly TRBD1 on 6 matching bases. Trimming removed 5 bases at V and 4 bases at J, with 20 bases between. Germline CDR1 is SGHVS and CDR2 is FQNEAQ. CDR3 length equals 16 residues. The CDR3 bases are TGTGCCAGCAGCCCGAGCAGGGGAGACGTGAGCACTGAAGCTTTCTTT. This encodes CASSPSRGDVSTEAFF. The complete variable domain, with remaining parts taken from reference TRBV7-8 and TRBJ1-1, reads GAGVSQSPRYKVAKRGQDVALRCDPISGHVSLFWYQQALGQGPEFLTYFQNEAQLDKSGLPSDRFFAERPEGSVSTLKIQRTQQEDSAVYLCASSPSRGDVSTEAFFGQGTRLTVV.

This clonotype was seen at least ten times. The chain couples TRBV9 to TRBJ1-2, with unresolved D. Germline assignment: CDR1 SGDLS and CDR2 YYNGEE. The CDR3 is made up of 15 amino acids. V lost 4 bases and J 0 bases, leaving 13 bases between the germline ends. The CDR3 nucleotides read TGTGCCAGCAGCAAAGACGGCTTAGCTAACTATGGCTACACCTTC. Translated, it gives CASSKDGLANYGYTF. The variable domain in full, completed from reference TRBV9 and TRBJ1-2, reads DSGVTQTPKHLITATGQRVTLRCSPRSGDLSVYWYQQSLDQGLQFLIQYYNGEERAKGNILERFSAQQFPDLHSELNLSSLELGDSALYFCASSKDGLANYGYTFGSGTRLTVV.

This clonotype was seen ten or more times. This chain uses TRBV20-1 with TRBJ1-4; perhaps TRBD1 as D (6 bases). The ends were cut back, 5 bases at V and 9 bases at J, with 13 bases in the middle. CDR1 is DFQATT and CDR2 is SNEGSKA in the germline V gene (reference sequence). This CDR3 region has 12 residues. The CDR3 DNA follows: TGCAGTGCTTCACACAGGGAAAAAAAACTGTTTTTT. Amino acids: CSASHREKKLFF.

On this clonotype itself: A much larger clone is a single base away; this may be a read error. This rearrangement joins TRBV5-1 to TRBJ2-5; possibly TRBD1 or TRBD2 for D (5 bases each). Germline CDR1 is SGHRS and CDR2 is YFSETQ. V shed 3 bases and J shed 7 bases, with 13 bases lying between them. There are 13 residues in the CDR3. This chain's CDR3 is CASSWDGEGTQYF. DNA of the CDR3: TGCGCCAGCAGCTGGGACGGAGAAGGGACCCAGTACTTC. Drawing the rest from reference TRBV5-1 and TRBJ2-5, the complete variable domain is KAGVTQTPRYLIKTRGQQVTLSCSPISGHRSVSWYQQTPGQGLQFLFEYFSETQRNKGNFPGRFSGRQFSNSRSEMNVSTLELGDSALYLCASSWDGEGTQYFGPGTRLLVL.

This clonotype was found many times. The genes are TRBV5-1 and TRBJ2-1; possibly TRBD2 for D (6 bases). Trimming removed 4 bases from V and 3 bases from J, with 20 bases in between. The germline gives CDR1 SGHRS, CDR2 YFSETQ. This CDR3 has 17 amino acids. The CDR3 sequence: CASSPSISGKIYNEQFF. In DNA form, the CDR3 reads TGCGCCAGCAGCCCATCTATTAGCGGAAAGATCTACAATGAGCAGTTCTTC.